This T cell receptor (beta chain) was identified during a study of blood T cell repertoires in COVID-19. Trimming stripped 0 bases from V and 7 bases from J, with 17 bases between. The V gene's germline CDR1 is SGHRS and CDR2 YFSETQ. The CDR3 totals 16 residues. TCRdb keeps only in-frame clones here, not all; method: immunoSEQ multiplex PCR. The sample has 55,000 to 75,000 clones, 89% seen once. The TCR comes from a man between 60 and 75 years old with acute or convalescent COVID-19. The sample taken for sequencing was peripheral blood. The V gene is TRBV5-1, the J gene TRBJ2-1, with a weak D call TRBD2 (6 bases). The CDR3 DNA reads TGCGCCAGCAGCTTGGCCGGGCTAGCCGGGGGTAATGAGCAGTTCTTC. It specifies CASSLAGLAGGNEQFF.